This T cell receptor beta chain was identified in a study of cytomegalovirus exposure and HLA in healthy donors. Study summary: About 85 million unique TCRs from HLA-typed donors were held in an early release of data.

Germline CDR1 MGHRA, CDR2 YSYEKL. The CDR3 contains 14 residues. The V gene lost 1 base and the J gene lost 7 bases, with 11 bases spanning the gap. General observations from the study: High sensitivity and specificity were reportedly achieved when the classifier diagnosed cytomegalovirus status. In vitro confirmation showed three CMV-associated chains to be CMV antigen specific.

About this clone itself: The antigen is unknown.

The PCR contained 60 Vbeta and 13 Jbeta primers. The protocol was immunoSEQ multiplex PCR, while the TCRdb copy is restricted to in-frame clones and leaves out a portion. The sample consists of 110,000 or so clones, 81% of them appearing once. The TCR comes from a young woman in good health and CMV-seronegative. Sequences were obtained from PBMCs. This chain joins TRBV4-1 and TRBJ1-5, with D hard to call. CDR3 in amino acids: CASSQVVVEQPQHF. DNA for the CDR3: TGCGCCAGCAGCCAAGTTGTGGTCGAGCAGCCCCAGCATTTT.